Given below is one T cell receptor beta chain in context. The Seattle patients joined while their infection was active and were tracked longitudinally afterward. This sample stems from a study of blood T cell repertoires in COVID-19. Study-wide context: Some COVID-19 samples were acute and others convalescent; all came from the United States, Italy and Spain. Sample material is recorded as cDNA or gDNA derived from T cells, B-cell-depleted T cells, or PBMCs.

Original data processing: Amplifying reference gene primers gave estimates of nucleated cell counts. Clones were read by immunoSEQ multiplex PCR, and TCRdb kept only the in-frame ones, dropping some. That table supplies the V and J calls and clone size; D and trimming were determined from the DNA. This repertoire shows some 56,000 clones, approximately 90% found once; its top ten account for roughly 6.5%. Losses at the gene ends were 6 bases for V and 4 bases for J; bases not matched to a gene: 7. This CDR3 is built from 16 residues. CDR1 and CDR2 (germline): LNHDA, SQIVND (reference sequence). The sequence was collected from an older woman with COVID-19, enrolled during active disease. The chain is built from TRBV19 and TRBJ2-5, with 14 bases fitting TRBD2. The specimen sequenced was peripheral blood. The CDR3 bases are TGTGCCAGTAGCTCTTGGACTAGCGGGAGGAGAGAGACCCAGTACTTC. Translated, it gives CASSSWTSGRRETQYF.